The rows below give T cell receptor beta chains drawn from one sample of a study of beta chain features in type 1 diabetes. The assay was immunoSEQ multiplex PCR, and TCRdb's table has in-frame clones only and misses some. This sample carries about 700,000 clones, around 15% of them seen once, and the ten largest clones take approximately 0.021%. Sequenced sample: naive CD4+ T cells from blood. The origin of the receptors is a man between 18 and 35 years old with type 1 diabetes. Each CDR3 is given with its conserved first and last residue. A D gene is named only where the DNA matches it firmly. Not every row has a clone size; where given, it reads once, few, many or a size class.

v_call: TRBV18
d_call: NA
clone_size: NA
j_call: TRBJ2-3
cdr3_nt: TGTGCCAGCTCACCAGGGGGGGCAGGGGCCACAGATACGCAGTATTTT
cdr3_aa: CASSPGGAGATDTQYF

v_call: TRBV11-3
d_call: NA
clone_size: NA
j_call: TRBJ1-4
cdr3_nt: TGTGCCAGCAGCTTAAGCAGGGGCGCGGGTGAAAAACTGTTTTTT
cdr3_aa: CASSLSRGAGEKLFF

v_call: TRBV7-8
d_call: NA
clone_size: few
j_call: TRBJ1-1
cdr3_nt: TGTGCCAGCAGCTTAGACAGGAACACTGAAGCTTTCTTT
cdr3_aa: CASSLDRNTEAFF

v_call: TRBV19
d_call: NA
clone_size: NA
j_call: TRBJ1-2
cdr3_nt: TGTGCCAGTACGACCGAACAGGGAACCTTCTATGGCTACACCTTC
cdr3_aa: CASTTEQGTFYGYTF

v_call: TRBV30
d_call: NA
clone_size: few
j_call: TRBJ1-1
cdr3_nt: TGTGCCTGGAGGGACGGACGGATGAACACTGAAGCTTTCTTT
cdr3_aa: CAWRDGRMNTEAFF

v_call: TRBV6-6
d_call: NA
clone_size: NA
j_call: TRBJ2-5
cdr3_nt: TGTGCCAGCAAGATCCGAGAGACCCAGTACTTC
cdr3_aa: CASKIRETQYF

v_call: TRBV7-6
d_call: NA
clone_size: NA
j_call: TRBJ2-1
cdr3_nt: TGTGCCAGCAGCTTAGGGCTAGCGCTTTACAATGAGCAGTTCTTC
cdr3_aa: CASSLGLALYNEQFF

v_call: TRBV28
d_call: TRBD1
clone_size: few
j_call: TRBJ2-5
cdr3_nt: TGTGCCAGCCTGGGACAGATCCAAGAGACCCAGTACTTC
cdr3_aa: CASLGQIQETQYF

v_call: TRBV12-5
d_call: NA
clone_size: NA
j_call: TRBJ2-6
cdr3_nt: TGTGCTAGTGGTATCGGGGAGGCCAACGTCCTGACTTTC
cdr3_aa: CASGIGEANVLTF

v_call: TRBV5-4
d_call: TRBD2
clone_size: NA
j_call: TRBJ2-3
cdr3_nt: TGTGCCAGCAGCTTGGTTAGCGGGGGACCCACAGATACGCAGTATTTT
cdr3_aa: CASSLVSGGPTDTQYF

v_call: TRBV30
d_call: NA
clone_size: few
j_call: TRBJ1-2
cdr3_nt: TGTGCCTGGAGAAGGGGCAGGGAGGATGGCTACACCTTC
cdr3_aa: CAWRRGREDGYTF

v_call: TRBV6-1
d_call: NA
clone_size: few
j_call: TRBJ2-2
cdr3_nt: TGTGCCAGCAGTGATTGGGGGGGCAGTACCGGGGAGCTGTTTTTT
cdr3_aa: CASSDWGGSTGELFF

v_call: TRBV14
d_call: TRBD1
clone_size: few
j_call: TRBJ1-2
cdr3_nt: TGTGCCAGCAGCCAATTCGGACAGGCTAACTATGGCTACACCTTC
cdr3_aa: CASSQFGQANYGYTF

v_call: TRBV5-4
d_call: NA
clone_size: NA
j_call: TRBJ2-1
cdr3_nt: TGTGCCAGCAGCGTTGCGGGGGCGGCATATGCTGAGCAGTTCTTC
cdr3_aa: CASSVAGAAYAEQFF

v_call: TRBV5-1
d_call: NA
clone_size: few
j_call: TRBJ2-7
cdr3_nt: TGCGCCAGCAGCGCCTCCTACGAGCAGTACTTC
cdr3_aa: CASSASYEQYF

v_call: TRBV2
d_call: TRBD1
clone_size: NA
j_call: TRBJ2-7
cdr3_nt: TGTGCCAGCAGCCCGACAGGGGGCTACGAGCAGTACTTC
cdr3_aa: CASSPTGGYEQYF

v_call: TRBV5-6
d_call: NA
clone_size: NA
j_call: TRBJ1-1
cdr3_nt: TGTGCCAGCAGCTCGGCCGGTGGGACCGCTTTCTTT
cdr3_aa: CASSSAGGTAFF

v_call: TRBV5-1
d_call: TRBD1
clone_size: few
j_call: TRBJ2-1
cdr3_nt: TGCGCCAGCAGCCCGGGACAGGGGCCGGAGCAGTTCTTC
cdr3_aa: CASSPGQGPEQFF

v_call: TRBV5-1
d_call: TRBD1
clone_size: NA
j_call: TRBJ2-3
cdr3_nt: TGCGCCAGCAACCCAGGACAGGAGTACACAGATACGCAGTATTTT
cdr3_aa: CASNPGQEYTDTQYF

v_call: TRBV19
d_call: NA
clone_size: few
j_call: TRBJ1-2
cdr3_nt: TGTGCCAGTAGTATAGTTTTGACGATTAACTATGGCTACACCTTC
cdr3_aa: CASSIVLTINYGYTF

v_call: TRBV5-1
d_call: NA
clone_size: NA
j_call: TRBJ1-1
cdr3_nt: TGCGCCAGCAGCTCCGCTAGGGGACCGAGCATGAACACTGAAGCTTTCTTT
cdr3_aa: CASSSARGPSMNTEAFF

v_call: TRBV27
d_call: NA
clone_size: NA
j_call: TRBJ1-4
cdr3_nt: TGTGCCACCAAGGAGGGCGCCGGGGGGGATACTAATGAAAAACTGTTTTTT
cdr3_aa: CATKEGAGGDTNEKLFF

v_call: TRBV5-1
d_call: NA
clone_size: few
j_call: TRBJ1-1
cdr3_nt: TGCGCCAGCAGCCTTGGAGCAGGTGGCACTGAAGCTTTCTTT
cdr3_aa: CASSLGAGGTEAFF

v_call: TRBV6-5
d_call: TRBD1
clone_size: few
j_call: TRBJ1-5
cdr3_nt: TGTGCCAGCAGCCTACAGGGGGATCAGCCCCAGCATTTT
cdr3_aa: CASSLQGDQPQHF

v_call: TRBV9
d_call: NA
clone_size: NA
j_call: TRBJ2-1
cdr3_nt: TGTGCCAGCAGCGTAGAAACCCTGGCAGAGCAGTTCTTC
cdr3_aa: CASSVETLAEQFF

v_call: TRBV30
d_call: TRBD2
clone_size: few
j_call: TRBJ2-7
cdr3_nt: TGTGCCTTGGGACTAGCCGTCCTTGGAGAGCAGTACTTC
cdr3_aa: CALGLAVLGEQYF

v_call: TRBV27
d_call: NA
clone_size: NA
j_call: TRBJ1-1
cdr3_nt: TGTGCCAGCAGTTTACAGGGAAAATCGCTCATGAACACTGAAGCTTTCTTT
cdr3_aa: CASSLQGKSLMNTEAFF

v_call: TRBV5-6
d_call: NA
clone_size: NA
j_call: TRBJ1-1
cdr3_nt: TGTGCCAGCAGCTTGTTTCAAGAAGCTTTCTTT
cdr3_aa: CASSLFQEAFF

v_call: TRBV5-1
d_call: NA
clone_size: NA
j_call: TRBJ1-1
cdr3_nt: TGCGCCAGCAGCTTGGGGTCGCAAAACACTGAAGCTTTCTTT
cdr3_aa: CASSLGSQNTEAFF

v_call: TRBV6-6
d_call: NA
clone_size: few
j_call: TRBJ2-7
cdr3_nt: TGTGCCAGCAACCTCCGCGGGCAAAACTACGAGCAGTACTTC
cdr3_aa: CASNLRGQNYEQYF

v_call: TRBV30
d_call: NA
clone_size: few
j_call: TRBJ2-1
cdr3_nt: TGTGCCTGGACTCCACAGGGACATGAGCAGTTCTTC
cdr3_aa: CAWTPQGHEQFF

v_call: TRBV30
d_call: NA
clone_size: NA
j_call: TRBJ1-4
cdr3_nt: TGTGCCTGGAGTTCGAATAGCGGGATTACCTGGAAGACTAATGAAAAACTGTTTTTT
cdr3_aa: CAWSSNSGITWKTNEKLFF

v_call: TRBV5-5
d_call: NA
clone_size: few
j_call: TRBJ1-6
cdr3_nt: TGTGCCAGCAGCTTACAGGGCTCACCCCTCCACTTT
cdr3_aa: CASSLQGSPLHF

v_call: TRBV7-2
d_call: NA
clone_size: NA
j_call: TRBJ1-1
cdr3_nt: TGTGCCAGCAGCCCGAGACTTAGTCAGGGAATGAACACTGAAGCTTTCTTT
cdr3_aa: CASSPRLSQGMNTEAFF

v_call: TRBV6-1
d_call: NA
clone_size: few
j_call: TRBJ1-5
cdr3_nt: TGTGCCTCCGGACAGTCAAATCAGCCCCAGCATTTT
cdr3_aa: CASGQSNQPQHF

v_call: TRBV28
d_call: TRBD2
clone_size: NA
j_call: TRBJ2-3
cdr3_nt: TGTGCCAGCAGTTCCCCGACTAGCGGGGGCGCAGATACGCAGTATTTT
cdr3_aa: CASSSPTSGGADTQYF

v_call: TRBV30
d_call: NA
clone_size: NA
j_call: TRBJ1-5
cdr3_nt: TGTGCCTGGGGCTCGGCTAGCGATCAGCCCCAGCATTTT
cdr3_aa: CAWGSASDQPQHF

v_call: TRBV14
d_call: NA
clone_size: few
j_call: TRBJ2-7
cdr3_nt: TGTGCCAGCAGCCGCCTGGGCAACTCCTACGAGCAGTACTTC
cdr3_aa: CASSRLGNSYEQYF

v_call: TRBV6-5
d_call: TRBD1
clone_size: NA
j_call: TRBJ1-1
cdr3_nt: TGTGCCAGCAGAAGGGACAGGGTGGGGACTGAAGCTTTCTTT
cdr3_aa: CASRRDRVGTEAFF

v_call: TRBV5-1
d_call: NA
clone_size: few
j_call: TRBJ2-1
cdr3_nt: TGCGCCAGCAGCTTGGCGCGAGGGAGGCATGAGCAGTTCTTC
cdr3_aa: CASSLARGRHEQFF

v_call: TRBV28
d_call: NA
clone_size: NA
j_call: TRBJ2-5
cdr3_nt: TGTGCCAGCTCAGGGGGGGGTGAAGAGACCCAGTACTTC
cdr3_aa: CASSGGGEETQYF

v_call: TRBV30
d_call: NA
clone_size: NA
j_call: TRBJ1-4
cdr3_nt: TGTGCCTGGACCGACACAGGGCGGGGTGAAAAACTGTTTTTT
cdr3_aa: CAWTDTGRGEKLFF

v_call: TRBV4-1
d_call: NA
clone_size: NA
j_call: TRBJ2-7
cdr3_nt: TGCGCCAGCAGCCCGGGGCATGGCCCATCCTACGAGCAGTACTTC
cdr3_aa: CASSPGHGPSYEQYF

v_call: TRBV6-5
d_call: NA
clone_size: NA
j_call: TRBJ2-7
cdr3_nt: TGTGCCAGCAGTCGGCTCGCCGGGGGCGAGCAGTACTTC
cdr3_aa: CASSRLAGGEQYF